Listed below are T cell receptor beta chains from one sample, sequenced in a study of control samples from healthy donors and cancer patients. Sequencing was performed with immunoSEQ multiplex PCR; in TCRdb, only in-frame clones are kept and a portion is missing. Of 130,000 or so clones listed, 80% to 95% are singletons. The sample taken for sequencing was blood. The receptors shown here come from a man aged 18 to 30 in good health. CDR3s include the opening cysteine and the closing phenylalanine or tryptophan. A D gene is named only where the DNA matches it firmly. Rows give clone size only sometimes, using once, few, many, or a class for an expanded clone.

V gene	clone size	J gene	D gene	CDR3 protein	CDR3 DNA
TRBV5-4	NA	TRBJ1-4	TRBD1	CASSSDRVREKLFF	TGTGCCAGCAGCTCGGACAGGGTGCGGGAAAAACTGTTTTTT
TRBV20-1	NA	TRBJ1-1	NA	CSASGGVAVGYTEAFF	TGCAGTGCTAGTGGCGGGGTTGCTGTTGGGTATACTGAAGCTTTCTTT
TRBV10-3	NA	TRBJ1-2	NA	CAISDPGALANYGYTF	TGTGCCATCAGTGACCCAGGGGCGCTTGCTAACTATGGCTACACCTTC
TRBV7-9	few	TRBJ1-5	NA	CASSFSGARQPQHF	TGTGCCAGCAGCTTTTCCGGCGCCCGTCAGCCCCAGCATTTT
TRBV5-1	NA	TRBJ2-3	TRBD2	CASATSGDGTDTQYF	TGCGCCAGCGCCACTAGCGGGGACGGCACAGATACGCAGTATTTT
TRBV28	once	TRBJ2-7	NA	CASKGESDNSYEQYF	TGTGCCAGCAAGGGGGAGTCGGACAACTCCTACGAGCAGTACTTC
TRBV9	NA	TRBJ2-5	NA	CASSVDREGETQYF	TGTGCCAGCAGCGTAGACCGCGAGGGAGAGACCCAGTACTTC
TRBV2	NA	TRBJ1-2	NA	CASKVEGSGYTF	TGTGCCAGCAAGGTAGAGGGTAGTGGCTACACCTTC
TRBV19	NA	TRBJ1-5	TRBD1	CASSPRQGAKWSNQPQHF	TGTGCCAGTAGTCCCAGACAGGGGGCAAAGTGGAGCAATCAGCCCCAGCATTTT
TRBV6-5	NA	TRBJ2-7	NA	CASSRRQQGEQYF	TGTGCCAGCAGTAGGAGACAGCAGGGCGAGCAGTACTTC
TRBV4-1	NA	TRBJ1-2	NA	CASSQVYAGILAANYGYTF	TGCGCCAGCAGCCAAGTTTACGCAGGTATTTTGGCGGCTAACTATGGCTACACCTTC
TRBV7-9	NA	TRBJ1-1	TRBD1	CASSSTGGIGTEAFF	TGTGCCAGCAGCTCCACAGGGGGCATCGGTACTGAAGCTTTCTTT
TRBV4-1	few	TRBJ1-5	TRBD1	CASSQERTGRGQPQHF	TGCGCCAGCAGCCAAGAAAGGACAGGTCGGGGGCAGCCCCAGCATTTT
TRBV29-1	NA	TRBJ2-2	NA	CSGRTGSGGELFF	TGCAGCGGGCGGACGGGGAGTGGGGGGGAGCTGTTTTTT
TRBV7-9	NA	TRBJ1-2	NA	CASSLGQPNYGYTF	TGTGCCAGCAGCTTAGGACAGCCTAACTATGGCTACACCTTC
TRBV5-1	NA	TRBJ2-7	NA	CASSLGGRFSYEQYF	TGCGCCAGCAGCTTGGGGGGGCGTTTCTCCTACGAGCAGTACTTC
TRBV27	NA	TRBJ2-7	NA	CASRGASYEQYF	TGTGCCAGCCGGGGGGCCTCCTACGAGCAGTACTTC
TRBV7-9	once	TRBJ2-5	NA	CASSLYSQETQYF	TGTGCCAGCAGCTTATACAGTCAAGAGACCCAGTACTTC
TRBV6-5	once	TRBJ2-3	TRBD1	CASSQGQGEDTQYF	TGTGCCAGCAGCCAAGGACAGGGGGAGGATACGCAGTATTTT
TRBV6-5	NA	TRBJ2-5	NA	CASRRSETQYF	TGTGCCAGCAGAAGGAGCGAGACCCAGTACTTC
TRBV11-2	NA	TRBJ2-7	TRBD2	CASSLSLLAGYSYEQYF	TGTGCCAGCAGCCTATCCCTCTTAGCGGGTTACTCCTACGAGCAGTACTTC
TRBV5-4	NA	TRBJ1-4	NA	CASSFPNEKLFF	TGTGCCAGCAGCTTCCCAAATGAAAAACTGTTTTTT
TRBV6-5	NA	TRBJ1-1	NA	CASSSWGQDTEAFF	TGTGCCAGCAGTTCCTGGGGGCAGGACACTGAAGCTTTCTTT
TRBV21-1	NA	TRBJ2-7	NA	CASSKKYLFSRSYEQYF	TGTGCCAGCAGCAAAAAATACCTATTTAGCCGTTCCTACGAGCAGTACTTC
TRBV27	NA	TRBJ2-3	NA	CASSMLDKDTQYF	TGTGCCAGCAGTATGTTGGATAAAGATACGCAGTATTTT
TRBV2	NA	TRBJ2-1	NA	CASSEEARGGNEQFF	TGTGCCAGCAGTGAGGAGGCGCGGGGCGGCAATGAGCAGTTCTTC
TRBV7-3	NA	TRBJ1-5	NA	CASSLTDVNQPQHF	TGTGCCAGCAGTCTGACAGATGTTAATCAGCCCCAGCATTTT
TRBV19	NA	TRBJ1-2	NA	CASSPQGQNLGYGYTF	TGTGCCAGTAGTCCGCAAGGACAGAACCTGGGCTATGGCTACACCTTC
TRBV7-9	NA	TRBJ1-1	NA	CASSVRTETEAFF	TGTGCCAGCAGCGTCCGGACAGAAACTGAAGCTTTCTTT
TRBV25-1	NA	TRBJ2-7	NA	CASKSNRAGEQYF	TGTGCCAGCAAGTCAAACAGGGCTGGGGAGCAGTACTTC
TRBV2	NA	TRBJ2-7	TRBD2	CASTGPDSGVPYEQYF	TGTGCCAGCACCGGGCCAGATAGCGGGGTTCCCTACGAGCAGTACTTC
TRBV11-2	NA	TRBJ2-2	TRBD1	CASSLSLRGKWNTGELFF	TGTGCCAGCAGCTTATCCCTCAGGGGGAAGTGGAACACCGGGGAGCTGTTTTTT
TRBV6-5	NA	TRBJ2-1	TRBD2	CASSTGRGGRVPFF	TGTGCCAGCAGCACGGGGCGGGGGGGCCGAGTTCCGTTCTTC
TRBV11-2	NA	TRBJ2-1	TRBD2	CASSFVAGGHNNEQFF	TGTGCCAGCAGCTTCGTAGCGGGGGGTCATAACAATGAGCAGTTCTTC
TRBV4-2	NA	TRBJ1-3	NA	CASSQAGNGGPGGNTIYF	TGTGCCAGCAGCCAAGCTGGAAACGGGGGACCAGGGGGAAACACCATATATTTT
TRBV6-6	NA	TRBJ2-1	NA	CASSPQGGNYNEQFF	TGTGCCAGCAGCCCACAGGGGGGGAACTACAATGAGCAGTTCTTC
TRBV6-5	NA	TRBJ2-7	TRBD1	CASSWGQGFYEQYF	TGTGCCAGCAGTTGGGGACAGGGGTTTTACGAGCAGTACTTC
TRBV11-2	NA	TRBJ1-2	TRBD1	CASSLAGRGRGYGYTF	TGTGCCAGCAGCTTAGCGGGCAGGGGGCGCGGCTATGGCTACACCTTC
TRBV11-3	NA	TRBJ2-1	TRBD2	CASSLVLAGEQFF	TGTGCCAGCAGCTTAGTCCTAGCGGGGGAGCAGTTCTTC
TRBV29-1	NA	TRBJ1-1	NA	CSIQSLDTEAFF	TGCAGCATACAATCCTTGGACACTGAAGCTTTCTTT
TRBV9	NA	TRBJ2-3	TRBD2	CASSVAGGGGTDTQYF	TGTGCCAGCAGCGTAGCTGGAGGCGGGGGGACAGATACGCAGTATTTT
TRBV5-1	NA	TRBJ2-3	NA	CASSLGVVGTDTQYF	TGCGCCAGCAGCTTGGGGGTAGTAGGCACAGATACGCAGTATTTT
TRBV30	NA	TRBJ1-4	NA	CAWTSNTNEKLFF	TGTGCCTGGACGTCCAACACTAATGAAAAACTGTTTTTT
TRBV18	NA	TRBJ2-5	NA	CASSPPDQARETQYF	TGTGCCAGCTCACCACCGGACCAAGCCCGAGAGACCCAGTACTTC
TRBV7-9	NA	TRBJ1-1	TRBD1	CASSYRRDRGKNTEAFF	TGTGCCAGCAGCTATAGACGGGACAGGGGAAAAAACACTGAAGCTTTCTTT
TRBV9	NA	TRBJ2-1	TRBD2	CASSIRLAGSYNEQFF	TGTGCCAGCAGCATCCGACTAGCGGGGTCCTACAATGAGCAGTTCTTC
TRBV30	NA	TRBJ2-7	NA	CAWSLKGLTYEQYF	TGTGCCTGGAGTCTAAAGGGACTTACCTACGAGCAGTACTTC
TRBV6-4	NA	TRBJ2-1	TRBD2	CASSDLGTSGEQFF	TGTGCCAGCAGTGACTTAGGGACTAGCGGCGAGCAGTTCTTC
TRBV5-1	NA	TRBJ1-4	NA	CASSLDGGVDEKLFF	TGCGCCAGCAGCTTGGACGGCGGGGTTGATGAAAAACTGTTTTTT
TRBV4-1	NA	TRBJ2-6	TRBD1	CASSDPIQGARKRSGANVLTF	TGCGCCAGCAGCGACCCTATCCAGGGGGCAAGGAAACGGTCTGGGGCCAACGTCCTGACTTTC
TRBV7-9	few	TRBJ2-7	TRBD1	CASSTGTGGGYEQYF	TGTGCCAGCAGTACCGGGACAGGGGGCGGCTACGAGCAGTACTTC
TRBV4-2	NA	TRBJ2-3	NA	CASSQEHGSTDTQYF	TGTGCCAGCAGCCAAGAACACGGTAGCACAGATACGCAGTATTTT
TRBV11-2	NA	TRBJ2-5	TRBD1	CASSQDRVQETQYF	TGTGCCAGCAGCCAAGACAGGGTTCAAGAGACCCAGTACTTC
TRBV30	NA	TRBJ1-4	NA	CAWSSNRRGKELFF	TGTGCCTGGAGTTCCAACCGCCGGGGTAAGGAACTGTTTTTT
TRBV5-5	NA	TRBJ1-2	NA	CASSSGQRPYGYTF	TGTGCCAGCAGCTCAGGACAGCGACCCTATGGCTACACCTTC
TRBV5-1	NA	TRBJ2-7	TRBD1	CASNRGQGSYEQYF	TGCGCCAGTAATCGGGGACAGGGCTCCTACGAGCAGTACTTC
TRBV4-1	NA	TRBJ2-5	NA	CASSQGQFNLPQYF	TGCGCCAGCAGCCAAGGTCAATTTAATCTTCCCCAGTACTTC
TRBV7-9	NA	TRBJ2-2	NA	CASSPFQVTGELFF	TGTGCCAGCAGCCCCTTTCAGGTCACCGGGGAGCTGTTTTTT
TRBV19	NA	TRBJ1-1	NA	CATRWGLLNTEAFF	TGTGCCACCCGCTGGGGACTTTTGAACACTGAAGCTTTCTTT